The sequence of this T cell receptor (beta chain) was determined in a study of vaccination effects on CD4 cells after COVID-19. As for this clone: Its antigen remains unknown.

Study results and caveats: Vaccine-induced new clones formed most post-vaccine spike-reactive clones in convalescents. Among infection- and vaccine-induced clones, marked clonal contraction occurred late after vaccination.

Generated by immunoSEQ multiplex PCR, the TCRdb table keeps only in-frame clones and is missing some. The table lists around 28,000 clones, 69% of them singletons. Sequencing followed a ViraFEST assay step that expanded antigen-specific CD4+ T cells with viral peptide pools. Isolating CD4+ T cells followed about 11 days of culture. A PCR test confirmed that the person had SARS-CoV-2 infection between March and December 2020. Half the medium was replaced with IL-2 medium on days 3 and 7. Between the trimmed V and J ends, which lost 3 bases and 13 bases, there was a span of 17 bases. The CDR3 totals 13 residues. The germline gives CDR1 SGHDN, CDR2 FVKESK.

The source was CD4+ T cells from PBMCs cultured with SARS-CoV-2 spike peptides, collected before COVID-19 vaccination. This TCR came from a human donor who had a prior SARS-CoV-2 infection. The V gene is TRBV14, the J gene TRBJ2-3, with D perhaps matching TRBD1 or TRBD2 (5 bases each). CDR3 amino acids: CASSQRLPGRKYF. Here the CDR3 DNA reads TGTGCCAGCAGCCAGCGACTACCGGGGCGAAAGTATTTT.